This passage covers 20 T cell receptor beta chains from one sample sequenced in a study of blood T cell repertoires in COVID-19. TCRdb keeps only in-frame clones here, not all; method: immunoSEQ multiplex PCR. The table lists 100,000 or so clones, about 76% of them singletons. Sample: peripheral blood. The receptors originated from a woman in her sixties or seventies with acute or convalescent COVID-19.

The chain couples TRBV6-5 to TRBJ2-1; 9 bases fit TRBD2. The CDR3 spans 14 residues. Germline CDR1 and CDR2: MNHEY and SVGAGI. Unmatched junction bases numbered 7, after V lost 9 bases and J lost 4 bases. Here the CDR3 reads CASQETSGYNEQFF. In DNA, the CDR3 is TGTGCCAGTCAAGAGACTAGCGGTTACAATGAGCAGTTCTTC.

This sequence joins TRBV5-1 and TRBJ1-1; D perhaps matches TRBD1 (5 bases). This CDR3 region has 14 residues. V was clipped by 0 bases and J by 5 bases, with 11 bases between them. Germline values: CDR1 SGHRS, CDR2 YFSETQ. CDR3 region: CASSLEGVGTEAFF. DNA of the CDR3: TGCGCCAGCAGCTTGGAAGGGGTAGGAACTGAAGCTTTCTTT.

V and J are TRBV19 and TRBJ1-1; 8 bases match TRBD1. Trimming at V came to 10 bases and at J to 0 bases, leaving 7 bases not matched to a gene. Germline CDR1 reads LNHDA; CDR2 reads SQIVND (reference sequence). The CDR3 spans 14 residues. For the CDR3, the DNA is TGTGCCACTCAAATACAGGGGGTGAACACTGAAGCTTTCTTT. Its translation is CATQIQGVNTEAFF. Full variable domain (missing parts from reference TRBV19 and TRBJ1-1): DGGITQSPKYLFRKEGQNVTLSCEQNLNHDAMYWYRQDPGQGLRLIYYSQIVNDFQKGDIAEGYSVSREKKESFPLTVTSAQKNPTAFYLCATQIQGVNTEAFFGQGTRLTVV.

In the case of this clone: The same CDR3 arises from other DNA sequences in this sample as well. CDR3 amino acids: CATSREGGASYEQYF. Written as DNA, the CDR3 is TGTGCCACCAGCAGGGAGGGGGGGGCCTCCTACGAGCAGTACTTC. The chain combines TRBV15 with TRBJ2-7, with a tentative D call TRBD2 (7 bases). The V end was cut by 3 bases, the J end by 0 bases, with 12 bases between. The CDR3 is made up of 15 amino acids. Germline CDR1 LNHNV, CDR2 YYDKDF (reference sequence).

The rearrangement uses TRBV27 and TRBJ2-5, with D possibly TRBD2 on 7 matching bases. The CDR3 sequence is 14 residues long. Trimming left V 6 bases short and J 4 bases short, with 15 bases between. Germline V gives CDR1 MNHEY, CDR2 SMNVEV (reference sequence). Here the CDR3 DNA reads TGTGCCAGCAGCCGAAACGGGGGGCGAGAGACCCAGTACTTC. Translation gives CASSRNGGRETQYF.

The chain joins TRBV7-7 to TRBJ1-1; D possibly corresponds to TRBD1 (6 bases). The CDR3 loop spans 15 amino acids. Germline V gene sequence: CDR1 SSHAT, CDR2 FNYEAQ (reference sequence). V lost 2 bases and J 5 bases, leaving 15 bases between the germline ends. The CDR3 DNA sequence: TGTGCCAGCAGCTTACCGCCCGGGGGGCTAACTGAAGCTTTCTTT. The encoded protein is CASSLPPGGLTEAFF.

The DNA of the CDR3 is TGCGCCAGCAGCTTGGGAGGGACACCTAACTCTGGGGCCAACGTCCTGACTTTC. Translated: CASSLGGTPNSGANVLTF. The chain joins TRBV5-1 to TRBJ2-6; tentative D call: TRBD1 (6 bases). CDR1 is SGHRS, CDR2 YFSETQ, per germline. The V and J ends lost 0 bases and 0 bases respectively, with 13 bases between them. This CDR3 region has 18 residues.

V usage is TRBV5-1 and J usage is TRBJ1-6; D is ambiguous. CDR3 length: 14 residues. CDR1 and CDR2 (germline): SGHRS, YFSETQ. V was shortened by 1 base and J by 5 bases, with 7 bases between the two germline ends. CDR3 sequence reads: CASSLPEDNSPLHF. The CDR3 region has the DNA TGCGCCAGCAGCTTGCCGGAGGATAATTCACCCCTCCACTTT.

This clone was detected once. This chain connects TRBV18 to TRBJ1-1, with D perhaps TRBD1 (5 bases). V was pared by 6 bases and J by 1 base, with 12 bases between. CDR1 and CDR2 (germline): KGHSH, LQKENI. CDR3 length: 14 amino acids. CDR3 coding DNA: TGTGCCAGCTCGACGCAGGGCCCGAACACTGAAGCTTTCTTT. Its translation: CASSTQGPNTEAFF. Together with reference TRBV18 and TRBJ1-1, the CDR3 gives the full variable domain: NAGVMQNPRHLVRRRGQEARLRCSPMKGHSHVYWYRQLPEEGLKFMVYLQKENIIDESGMPKERFSAEFPKEGPSILRIQQVVRGDSAAYFCASSTQGPNTEAFFGQGTRLTVV.

The J gene is TRBJ2-1, the V gene TRBV7-2; 9 bases are shared with TRBD2. Germline V gene lookup returns CDR1 SGHTA and CDR2 FQGNSA. Unmatched junction bases numbered 9, after V lost 5 bases and J lost 4 bases. This CDR3 comprises 16 residues. Here the CDR3 DNA reads TGTGCCAGCAGCAGCCCCGGGACTAGCAAATACAATGAGCAGTTCTTC. It translates to CASSSPGTSKYNEQFF.

This clone was seen more than once but under ten times. The J gene is TRBJ1-5, the V gene TRBV10-3; D is unclear. Germline V gene data show CDR1 as ENHRY and CDR2 as SYGVKD. The CDR3 has 16 residues. The V end lost 4 bases, the J end lost 0 bases, and 13 bases lay between the germline ends. In nucleotides, the CDR3 is TGTGCCATCAGTGGGGAGGGATTGGGTAGCAATCAGCCCCAGCATTTT. Amino acids: CAISGEGLGSNQPQHF.

The chain uses TRBV6-2 or TRBV6-3 and TRBJ2-3; the D gene is possibly TRBD2 (5 bases). The CDR3 is made up of 16 amino acids. Trimming took 7 bases from V and 6 from J, leaving 23 bases between them. CDR1 and CDR2 (germline): MNHEY, SVGEGT. The CDR3 loop is CASTPRGIGTSDTQYF. The CDR3 nucleotides read TGTGCCAGCACCCCCCGGGGTATCGGCACATCCGATACGCAGTATTTT.

The chain joins TRBV4-2 to TRBJ1-5; TRBD1 is a possible D gene (6 bases). CDR1 is LGHNA and CDR2 is YNFKEQ in the germline V gene. V dropped 1 base and J dropped 5 bases, with 12 bases sitting between them. The CDR3 loop spans 15 amino acids. The CDR3 region has the DNA TGTGCCAGCAGCCAAGTGGACAGTCGCGATCAGCCCCAGCATTTT. Its translation is CASSQVDSRDQPQHF.

This sequence joins TRBV7-6 and TRBJ2-7, with TRBD1 matching 7 bases. CDR3 length: 12 amino acids. CDR1 SGHVS and CDR2 FNYEAQ come from the germline V gene. V trimming: 5 bases; J trimming: 4 bases; junction bases outside the gene matches: 2. The CDR3 reads CASSEDRYEQYF. The DNA of the CDR3 is TGTGCCAGCAGCGAGGACAGGTACGAGCAGTACTTC.

This chain connects TRBV14 to TRBJ2-7, with 8 bases lining up with TRBD1. CDR1 is SGHDN and CDR2 is FVKESK in the germline V gene. The CDR3 totals 14 residues. Trimming at V came to 3 bases and at J to 7 bases, leaving 8 bases not matched to a gene. CDR3 loop: CASSQTGAPGEQYF. The CDR3 DNA sequence: TGTGCCAGCAGCCAGACAGGGGCCCCGGGGGAGCAGTACTTC.

The rearrangement joins TRBV6-5 to TRBJ2-3, with D perhaps TRBD1 (5 bases). Trimming removed 6 bases at V and 0 bases at J, with 13 bases between. Germline V CDR1 and CDR2: MNHEY, SVGAGI. This CDR3 has 15 amino acids. In nucleotides, the CDR3 is TGTGCCAGCAGCCAAAGACAGCTGAGCACAGATACGCAGTATTTT. The encoded protein is CASSQRQLSTDTQYF.

The rearrangement uses TRBV7-9 and TRBJ1-2; D remains ambiguous. The V and J ends lost 1 base and 8 bases respectively, with 11 bases between them. Per germline, CDR1 SEHNR and CDR2 FQNEAQ (reference sequence). CDR3 length equals 13 residues. This chain's CDR3 is CASSLVREGGYTF. CDR3 DNA sequence: TGTGCCAGCAGCTTAGTCCGGGAAGGAGGCTACACCTTC.

In the case of this clone: A much bigger clone sits one base away, suggesting this may be a read error. The rearrangement joins TRBV11-2 to TRBJ1-1, with a weak D call TRBD1 (5 bases). V was cut by 2 bases and J by 1 base, with 5 bases left in between. The germline gives CDR1 SGHAT, CDR2 FQNNGV. The CDR3 totals 13 residues. The CDR3 region has the DNA TGTGCCAGCAGCTTACAGGGGAACACTGAAGCTTTCTTT. Translating it yields CASSLQGNTEAFF.

This chain connects TRBV7-9 to TRBJ2-3; tentatively, D is TRBD1 (6 bases). The CDR3 sequence is 17 residues long. Germline assignment: CDR1 SEHNR and CDR2 FQNEAQ (reference sequence). Trimming took 3 bases from V and 0 from J, leaving 16 bases between them. The CDR3 bases are TGTGCCAGCAGCTTGGTTCCTACAGGGTTGAGCACAGATACGCAGTATTTT. It yields the protein CASSLVPTGLSTDTQYF. The whole variable domain, filled in from reference TRBV7-9 and TRBJ2-3, reads DTGVSQNPRHKITKRGQNVTFRCDPISEHNRLYWYRQTLGQGPEFLTYFQNEAQLEKSRLLSDRFSAERPKGSFSTLEIQRTEQGDSAMYLCASSLVPTGLSTDTQYFGPGTRLTVL.

As concerns this clone: The junction departs from germline at one end; a sequencing error may be responsible. The CDR3 loop reads CASSQPRGGDRGRGVVF. In DNA, the CDR3 is TGTGCCAGCAGCCAACCTCGTGGAGGGGACAGGGGCCGCGGTGTTGTTTTT. This chain links TRBV3-1 (or the pseudogene TRBV3-2) with TRBJ1-4; TRBD1 matches at 10 bases. The CDR3 totals 17 residues. CDR1 LGHDT and CDR2 YNNKEL come from the germline V gene (reference sequence).